Below, 28 T cell receptor beta chains from the same sample are listed, as sequenced in a study of blood T cell repertoires in COVID-19. Profiling relied on immunoSEQ multiplex PCR, and the TCRdb table lists in-frame clones only, not all of them. In the table there are hundreds of thousands of clones, roughly four fifths of which are singletons. Sequenced material: peripheral blood. Source of these receptors: an elderly man with acute or convalescent COVID-19.

This rearrangement joins TRBV18 to TRBJ2-7; D might be TRBD1 (5 bases). Germline assignment: CDR1 KGHSH and CDR2 LQKENI. V lost 8 bases and J lost 1, with 15 bases in between. This CDR3 region has 14 residues. CDR3 sequence reads: CASAQGSISYEQYF. The CDR3 bases are TGTGCCAGCGCCCAGGGTTCTATATCCTACGAGCAGTACTTC. The variable domain in full, with the rest retrieved from reference TRBV18 and TRBJ2-7, is NAGVMQNPRHLVRRRGQEARLRCSPMKGHSHVYWYRQLPEEGLKFMVYLQKENIIDESGMPKERFSAEFPKEGPSILRIQQVVRGDSAAYFCASAQGSISYEQYFGPGTRLTVT.

This chain links TRBV3-1 (or the pseudogene TRBV3-2) with TRBJ1-3, with unresolved D. Germline V gene sequence: CDR1 LGHDT, CDR2 YNNKEL (reference sequence). The length of the CDR3 is 16 residues. The V end lost 4 bases, the J end lost 4 bases, and 17 bases lay between the germline ends. The CDR3 is CASSPHAQFSGNTIYF. The DNA of the CDR3 is TGTGCCAGCAGCCCCCACGCGCAATTCTCCGGAAACACCATATATTTT.

This clone has a handful of counts. V and J are TRBV7-3 and TRBJ1-2; D unresolved. Germline CDR1 is SGHTA and CDR2 is FQGTGA. The V end lost 5 bases, the J end lost 0 bases, and 7 bases lay between the germline ends. The CDR3 spans 13 residues. CDR3 residues: CASSPQPNYGYTF. For the CDR3, the DNA is TGTGCCAGCAGCCCACAGCCTAACTATGGCTACACCTTC.

The rearrangement joins TRBV19 to TRBJ2-2, with a possible D match to TRBD1 (5 bases). V lost 2 bases, J lost 5 bases, and 9 bases lay in between. The CDR3 has 14 residues. Germline lookup yields CDR1 LNHDA and CDR2 SQIVND (reference sequence). The CDR3 nucleotides read TGTGCCAGTAGTATATCAGGGCGGACCGGGGAGCTGTTTTTT. This gives the protein CASSISGRTGELFF.

V usage is TRBV2 and J usage is TRBJ2-1; 8 bases fit TRBD2. Per germline, CDR1 SNHLY and CDR2 FYNNEI. V lost 6 bases and J lost 3; bases outside the gene matches: 1. This CDR3 spans 13 amino acids. Here the CDR3 reads CASRLAVYNEQFF. The CDR3 nucleotides are TGTGCCAGCAGACTAGCGGTCTACAATGAGCAGTTCTTC.

The chain uses TRBV5-4 and TRBJ1-6; the D gene is possibly TRBD1 (6 bases). V was pared by 1 base and J by 9 bases, with 14 bases between. The CDR3 length is 15 residues. From germline, CDR1 is SGHNT and CDR2 YYREEE (reference sequence). The chain's CDR3 is CASSLRGGTRSPLHF. The DNA for the CDR3 is TGTGCCAGCAGCTTGCGGGGAGGGACACGTTCACCCCTCCACTTT.

There are a few counts of this clone. The CDR3 loop reads CASTIGTANTEAFF. The CDR3 nucleotides read TGCGCCAGCACCATAGGAACAGCGAACACTGAAGCTTTCTTT. This chain joins TRBV5-1 and TRBJ1-1; D is undetermined. V lost 6 bases and J 1 base, leaving 13 bases between the germline ends. CDR3 size: 14 residues. Per the germline V gene, CDR1 is SGHRS and CDR2 is YFSETQ.

The rearrangement links TRBV5-1 to TRBJ1-1; perhaps TRBD1 as D (5 bases). The CDR3 has 14 residues. Germline assignment: CDR1 SGHRS and CDR2 YFSETQ. V shed 7 bases and J shed 1 base, with 14 bases lying between them. CDR3 sequence: CASGYTGANTEAFF. The DNA for the CDR3 is TGCGCCAGCGGTTACACTGGGGCGAACACTGAAGCTTTCTTT.

The chain couples TRBV11-2 to TRBJ2-7; D perhaps matches TRBD2 (6 bases). V gave up 2 bases and J gave up 0 bases, with 8 bases separating them. From germline, CDR1 is SGHAT and CDR2 FQNNGV. CDR3 length: 14 residues. The CDR3, as DNA: TGTGCCAGCAGCTTAAGGGACTCCTCCTACGAGCAGTACTTC. Encoded protein: CASSLRDSSYEQYF.

The V and J genes are TRBV7-3 and TRBJ2-3; 14 nucleotides match TRBD2. J lost 4 bases, V lost 4 bases, and 4 bases had no gene match. The V gene's germline CDR1 is SGHTA and CDR2 FQGTGA. This CDR3 region has 16 residues. CDR3 in amino acids: CASSSPTSGRADTQYF. CDR3 bases: TGTGCCAGCAGCTCCCCGACTAGCGGGAGGGCAGATACGCAGTATTTT.

This clone was seen once. The J gene is TRBJ1-6, the V gene TRBV5-4, with D perhaps matching TRBD1 (5 bases). This CDR3 spans 16 amino acids. Germline values: CDR1 SGHNT, CDR2 YYREEE (reference sequence). Trimming took 4 bases from V and 7 from J, leaving 18 bases between them. Here the CDR3 DNA reads TGTGCCAGCAGCATCGCGGGGGAGGGAAAAAATTCACCCCTCCACTTT. The encoded protein is CASSIAGEGKNSPLHF.

The table lists this clone with a count of one. The V gene is TRBV19, the J gene TRBJ1-2, with 7 bases lining up with TRBD1. In germline, CDR1 is LNHDA, CDR2 SQIVND (reference sequence). The CDR3 has 13 residues. V was clipped by 9 bases and J by 3 bases; unmatched bases: 7. The CDR3 is CASLRDSYYGYTF. In DNA, the CDR3 is TGTGCCAGCCTTCGGGACAGTTACTATGGCTACACCTTC. The variable domain in full, completed from reference TRBV19 and TRBJ1-2, reads DGGITQSPKYLFRKEGQNVTLSCEQNLNHDAMYWYRQDPGQGLRLIYYSQIVNDFQKGDIAEGYSVSREKKESFPLTVTSAQKNPTAFYLCASLRDSYYGYTFGSGTRLTVV.

This rearrangement joins TRBV10-2 to TRBJ2-3; 7 bases line up with TRBD2. With V trimmed by 8 bases and J by 0 bases, 8 bases remained unmatched. Germline V lookup: CDR1 WSHSY, CDR2 SAAADI. The CDR3 length is 15 residues. The CDR3 sequence is CASGRLAASTDTQYF. The CDR3 DNA reads as TGCGCCAGCGGGCGACTAGCAGCTAGCACAGATACGCAGTATTTT.

Only a few counts were recorded for this clone. The chain couples TRBV5-4 to TRBJ2-4; TRBD2 agrees at 11 bases. CDR3 length equals 18 residues. Germline CDR1 SGHNT, CDR2 YYREEE (reference sequence). V trimming: 2 bases; J trimming: 1 base; junction bases outside the gene matches: 8. DNA of the CDR3: TGTGCCAGCAGCTTTGGTCTAGCGGGAGGACCGGCCAAAAACATTCAGTACTTC. Encoded protein: CASSFGLAGGPAKNIQYF.

This sequence joins TRBV7-2 and TRBJ2-5; D may be TRBD1 (5 bases). Germline CDR1 SGHTA, CDR2 FQGNSA. Trimming shortened V by 0 bases and J by 5 bases, and 10 bases separated the two germline ends. The CDR3 is made up of 14 amino acids. This CDR3 reads CASSLAGLRETQYF. CDR3 nucleotide sequence: TGTGCCAGCAGCTTAGCGGGGCTTCGGGAGACCCAGTACTTC.

The chain joins TRBV3-1 (or the pseudogene TRBV3-2) to TRBJ2-7; the D gene is possibly TRBD2 (5 bases). Trimming stripped 1 base from V and 3 bases from J, with 13 bases between. The CDR3 has 15 residues. Germline values: CDR1 LGHDT, CDR2 YNNKEL (reference sequence). As DNA, the CDR3 is TGTGCCAGCAGCCAAGGGGTCGGGGTATTCTACGAGCAGTACTTC. This codes for CASSQGVGVFYEQYF.

The gene calls are TRBV28 and TRBJ1-2; 9 bases are shared with TRBD1. Per germline, CDR1 MDHEN and CDR2 SYDVKM. This CDR3 has 15 residues. With V trimmed by 6 bases and J by 1 base, 6 bases remained unmatched. This CDR3 is CASSSTGGVNYGYTF. The CDR3, as DNA: TGTGCCAGCAGCTCGACAGGGGGAGTTAACTATGGCTACACCTTC.

This rearrangement joins TRBV5-4 to TRBJ2-2, with TRBD2 as a possible D gene (6 bases). The germline gives CDR1 SGHNT, CDR2 YYREEE (reference sequence). V lost 4 bases to trimming and J lost 7 bases, with 17 bases between them. The CDR3 is 15 residues long. Written as DNA, the CDR3 is TGTGCCAGCAGCCCGCGGGGAGTTGGAGGCGGGGAGCTGTTTTTT. Protein product: CASSPRGVGGGELFF.

J is TRBJ1-2 and V is TRBV18; perhaps TRBD1 as D (5 bases). V gave up 3 bases and J gave up 3 bases, with 11 bases separating them. Per the germline V gene, CDR1 is KGHSH and CDR2 is LQKENI. The CDR3 sequence is 14 residues long. In DNA form, the CDR3 reads TGTGCCAGCTCACCGGGGCTACAACACTATGGCTACACCTTC. As protein: CASSPGLQHYGYTF.

The genes are TRBV5-4 and TRBJ2-3, with 7 bases aligning to TRBD2. This CDR3 region has 15 residues. J was trimmed by 11 bases and V by 3 bases; bases with no gene match: 15. Germline values: CDR1 SGHNT, CDR2 YYREEE (reference sequence). The CDR3 nucleotides read TGTGCCAGCAGCTCGAATCAAGCGGGGCCCTCGGGGCAGTATTTT. It yields the protein CASSSNQAGPSGQYF.

J is TRBJ1-2 and V is TRBV28; 8 nucleotides line up with TRBD1. Germline assignment: CDR1 MDHEN and CDR2 SYDVKM. CDR3 length: 15 amino acids. Trimming cost V 2 bases and J 7 bases; bases outside gene matches: 9. Here the CDR3 reads CASSLLARGRLGYTF. The CDR3 nucleotides are TGTGCCAGCAGTTTACTCGCCAGGGGGCGGCTTGGCTACACCTTC.

The chain combines TRBV6-6 with TRBJ2-7; 12 bases are a match to TRBD1. CDR3 length: 15 residues. Trimming at V came to 4 bases and at J to 7 bases, leaving 8 bases not matched to a gene. In germline, CDR1 is MNHNY, CDR2 SVGAGI (reference sequence). As DNA, the CDR3 is TGTGCCAGCAGTTCCCGGGGGACAGGGGGCGGAGAGCAGTACTTC. The encoded protein is CASSSRGTGGGEQYF.

The genes are TRBV24-1 and TRBJ2-2, with 12 bases that match TRBD1. CDR1 and CDR2 (germline): KGHDR, SFDVKD. V shed 12 bases, J shed 1 base, and the junction held 5 bases outside the gene matches. There are 15 residues in the CDR3. CDR3 in amino acids: CASGQGAMNTGELFF. The CDR3 nucleotides are TGTGCCTCGGGACAGGGGGCGATGAACACCGGGGAGCTGTTTTTT.

This clone has a single count. This chain links TRBV10-3 with TRBJ2-1; D uncertain. The germline V gene has CDR1 ENHRY and CDR2 SYGVKD. This CDR3 is 11 amino acids long. Between the trimmed V and J ends, which lost 4 bases and 8 bases, there was a span of 6 bases. CDR3 in DNA: TGTGCCATCAGTGCAGATCATGAGCAGTTCTTC. Amino acids: CAISADHEQFF.

J is TRBJ1-2 and V is TRBV5-1; D ambiguous. V was cut by 4 bases and J by 2 bases, with 9 bases left in between. Germline CDR1 SGHRS, CDR2 YFSETQ. This CDR3 has 13 amino acids. CDR3 nucleotides: TGCGCCAGCAGCCCAGTATCCAACTATGGCTACACCTTC. It translates to CASSPVSNYGYTF.

The chain combines TRBV7-8 with TRBJ2-2; a weak D match, TRBD1 (5 bases). V was clipped by 2 bases and J by 5 bases, with 18 bases between them. The CDR3 covers 17 residues. Germline-derived CDR1 and CDR2 are SGHVS and FQNEAQ. The CDR3 DNA follows: TGTGCCAGCAGCTTAAGGGGCGGTTCAGGGAAGACCGGGGAGCTGTTTTTT. Translation gives CASSLRGGSGKTGELFF.

The J gene is TRBJ2-5, the V gene TRBV28, with 10 nucleotides matching TRBD1. The CDR3 is 15 residues long. V dropped 4 bases and J dropped 5; count of bases not matched to a gene: 7. Germline assignment: CDR1 MDHEN and CDR2 SYDVKM. The CDR3 coding sequence is TGTGCCAGCAGTTCGGGACAGGGGCTTCGGGAGACCCAGTACTTC. It codes for CASSSGQGLRETQYF.

The chain carries TRBV2 and TRBJ1-1; a possible D gene is TRBD1 (5 bases). There are 14 residues in the CDR3. The V gene lost 2 bases and the J gene lost 4 bases, with 11 bases spanning the gap. CDR1 SNHLY and CDR2 FYNNEI come from the germline V gene. The CDR3 DNA sequence: TGTGCCAGCAGTGAAAAGGGGATGGTCACTGAAGCTTTCTTT. Protein: CASSEKGMVTEAFF.